This T cell receptor (beta chain) was captured in a study of radiotherapy plus CTLA-4 blockade in lung cancer. The data were produced by immunoSEQ multiplex PCR, yet TCRdb's version contains in-frame clones alone and is incomplete. The data hold roughly 59,000 clones, with about 70% observed a single time. The CDR3 has 14 amino acids. V dropped 7 bases and J dropped 4 bases, with 14 bases sitting between them. CDR1 LNHDA and CDR2 SQIVND come from the germline V gene (reference sequence). This sequence joins TRBV19 and TRBJ1-5; D might be TRBD1 (6 bases). The sample in question was peripheral blood, obtained from a patient treated with radiotherapy plus ipilimumab. The sequence was obtained from a human donor with non-small cell lung cancer whose response to radiotherapy plus ipilimumab could not be evaluated. The CDR3 here is CASKTGTLNQPQHF. Written as DNA, the CDR3 is TGTGCCAGTAAAACCGGGACACTAAATCAGCCCCAGCATTTT.